These T cell receptor beta chains were read from a single sample in a study of blood T cells in healthy people across ages. A single record per CDR3 protein comes from TCRdb applying MiXCR to the 5' RACE reads. The sample includes some 890,000 distinct CDR3 sequences, 25% to 30% of them seen just once. These sequences were also reported in another study, on T cells of mothers and their children.

The material sequenced was blood. These receptors were obtained from a woman aged 40 to 55 in good health. Each CDR3 is given with its conserved first and last residue. Each record gives: V gene, J gene, CDR3 protein.

>TRBV7-2|TRBJ2-5
CASSLVNRETQYF
>TRBV13|TRBJ2-5
CASSSRDRRETQYF
>TRBV29-1|TRBJ2-3
CSAADRGLGDTQYF
>TRBV7-9|TRBJ2-1
CASSTDRGGVYEQFF
>TRBV7-3|TRBJ1-1
CASSLTRGMNTEAFF
>TRBV5-1|TRBJ1-1
CASSGTASNTEAFF
>TRBV7-6|TRBJ2-7
CASSLEHGQGSYERYF
>TRBV4-1|TRBJ2-5
CASSQDPPGVWPGLPQETQYF
>TRBV14|TRBJ1-2
CASSQEDRGTLYGYTF
>TRBV7-3|TRBJ2-3
CASSSPQGQHSDTQYF
>TRBV5-4|TRBJ2-1
CASSLSGRYNEQFF
>TRBV6-6|TRBJ1-6
CASSIPGQTSPLHF
>TRBV18|TRBJ2-5
CASSPRNAGQETQYF
>TRBV28|TRBJ2-1
CASTPPLDVRHNEQFF
>TRBV27|TRBJ2-7
CASSGQPGLEYF
>TRBV29-1|TRBJ2-3
CSVSWQGGDTQYF
>TRBV28|TRBJ2-5
CASSSGLIQETQYF
>TRBV14|TRBJ2-2
CASSLVRKTGDTGERFF
>TRBV28|TRBJ1-3
CARGRDRELMLPGNTIYF
>TRBV7-2|TRBJ1-1
CASSPALNTEAFF
>TRBV12-3/TRBV12-4|TRBJ2-1
CASSKDGYNEQFF
>TRBV5-1|TRBJ2-3
CASSRAGDIDTQYF
>TRBV28|TRBJ2-7
CASSFWQGSYEQYF
>TRBV7-2|TRBJ2-7
CASSSLPSGISSYEQYF
>TRBV11-1|TRBJ1-2
CASSRTGLNYGYTF
>TRBV7-9|TRBJ1-5
CASSLSSDQPQHF
>TRBV12-3/TRBV12-4|TRBJ2-1
CASSLGGVSHNEQFF
>TRBV10-3|TRBJ2-1
CAISDWSSNNEQFF
>TRBV5-1|TRBJ1-2
CASSITDPASGYTF
>TRBV4-2|TRBJ2-5
CTSSQDQETQYF
>TRBV5-1|TRBJ2-7
CASRTAGTGGDEQYF
>TRBV9|TRBJ1-2
CASSVASLTGGGGYTF
>TRBV18|TRBJ1-5
CASSLAAGNNQPQHF
>TRBV30|TRBJ2-1
CAWSSIRGEQFF
>TRBV28|TRBJ2-7
CASSATSGNTYEQYF
>TRBV7-9|TRBJ1-6
CASSFKGDNSLLHF
>TRBV5-1|TRBJ1-2
CASSPVGQGARGYTF
>TRBV20-1|TRBJ1-4
CSALESRSGEKLFF
>TRBV28|TRBJ2-7
CASRNRGRTYEQYF
>TRBV3-1|TRBJ2-7
CASSQGFRDRGEEQYF
>TRBV20-1|TRBJ2-2
CRASHGELFF
>TRBV7-9|TRBJ1-1
CASRRTQGTEAFF
>TRBV7-2|TRBJ2-7
CASGGAHPYEQYF
>TRBV28|TRBJ1-2
CASSLRSGIYGYTF
>TRBV10-3|TRBJ1-1
CAISDVRVGTEAFF
>TRBV28|TRBJ1-5
CASSPRGHGNQPQHF
>TRBV4-3|TRBJ2-1
CASSQGRVSYNEQFF
>TRBV3-1|TRBJ1-1
CASSQDRQGYNTEAFF
>TRBV5-1|TRBJ2-1
CASSLDPTTGMAEQFF
>TRBV9|TRBJ2-6
CASSVGGAAGANVLTF
>TRBV28|TRBJ2-7
CASSQLNHEQYF
>TRBV4-3|TRBJ2-7
CASSRVPGTEYEQYF
>TRBV20-1|TRBJ1-1
CSARDSGLITEAFF
>TRBV7-9|TRBJ2-7
CASSTGTGTYEQYF
>TRBV27|TRBJ2-1
CASALPRAPNEQFF
>TRBV9|TRBJ2-2
CASSVVTGGYTGELFF